This T cell receptor beta chain was profiled in a study of cytomegalovirus exposure and HLA in healthy donors. Study results and limitations: As a later analysis showed, several of the most significant clusters appeared to be linked to common viral pathogens. In most subjects, TCR beta sequences reportedly gave accurate predictions of HLA-A and HLA-B alleles. Cytomegalovirus-associated status was assigned to fewer than 200 TCR beta chains.

Note on this clone: Its antigen is still unknown.

Trimming at V came to 3 bases and at J to 5 bases, leaving 0 bases not matched to a gene. Germline values: CDR1 SNHLY, CDR2 FYNNEI. The CDR3 spans 13 residues. Amplification used 60 Vbeta primers and 13 Jbeta primers. In the authors' methods: Roughly 10 million shared chains were among tens of millions of unique TCR beta chains counted in a later analysis. Data came from immunoSEQ multiplex PCR; TCRdb stores just in-frame clones and leaves some out. V, J and clone size were drawn from that table, and D and trimming were deduced from the DNA. The data show tens of thousands of clones, approximately 84% seen once.

Sequences were obtained from PBMCs. This chain links TRBV2 with TRBJ2-5; 10 bases line up with TRBD1. The receptor was isolated from a man younger than 35 in good health and CMV-seronegative. CDR3 sequence (DNA): TGTGCCAGCAGTGAGGGACAGGGGGAGACCCAGTACTTC. Its protein is CASSEGQGETQYF.